A single sample is the source of the 32 T cell receptor beta chains below, sequenced in a study of blood T cell repertoires in COVID-19. The table came from immunoSEQ multiplex PCR; TCRdb's copy has only in-frame clones and leaves some out. The sample consists of about 120,000 clones, roughly 90% of them appearing once. What was sequenced was peripheral blood. These receptors all come from a man aged 50 to 59 with acute or convalescent COVID-19.

This clone came up once. The chain recombines TRBV10-3 with TRBJ1-5; tentative D call: TRBD1 (6 bases). Germline CDR1 and CDR2: ENHRY and SYGVKD. V was shortened by 8 bases and J by 1 base, with 12 bases between the two germline ends. The CDR3 runs 14 residues. In DNA form, the CDR3 reads TGTGCCATCGGGTTACAGGGAAGCAATCAGCCCCAGCATTTT. It yields the protein CAIGLQGSNQPQHF.

V gene TRBV19 combines with J gene TRBJ1-4; 10 bases match TRBD1. The V gene's germline CDR1 is LNHDA and CDR2 SQIVND (reference sequence). Trimming at V came to 4 bases and at J to 7 bases, leaving 3 bases not matched to a gene. This CDR3 region has 14 residues. The CDR3 region is CASSRQGAGEKLFF. In DNA form, the CDR3 reads TGTGCCAGTAGTAGACAGGGGGCGGGTGAAAAACTGTTTTTT.

J is TRBJ1-2 and V is TRBV24-1; a possible D gene is TRBD1 (5 bases). CDR3 length: 14 residues. V lost 3 bases to trimming and J lost 8 bases, with 15 bases between them. Germline CDR1 and CDR2: KGHDR and SFDVKD. In DNA, the CDR3 is TGTGCCACCAGTGATATCCAGGGTACGCAAGGCTACACCTTC. Translated: CATSDIQGTQGYTF.

Only one count was recorded for this clone. CDR3 region: CASSSKQGAHHEQFF. CDR3 nucleotides: TGCGCCAGCAGCTCAAAACAGGGGGCTCACCATGAGCAGTTCTTC. This chain links TRBV5-1 with TRBJ2-1, with 9 bases that match TRBD1. The germline V gene encodes CDR1 SGHRS and CDR2 YFSETQ. J lost 8 bases, V lost 3 bases, and 9 bases had no gene match. The CDR3 runs 15 residues.

The chain couples TRBV6-5 to TRBJ1-2; 7 bases map to TRBD1. Germline V gene sequence: CDR1 MNHEY, CDR2 SVGAGI. The CDR3 contains 13 residues. Trimming cost V 0 bases and J 7 bases; bases outside gene matches: 2. As DNA, the CDR3 is TGTGCCAGCAGTTACTCTACAGGGGTTGGCTACACCTTC. Translated: CASSYSTGVGYTF.

The chain couples TRBV5-1 to TRBJ1-5; tentative D call: TRBD1 (6 bases). V lost 1 base, J lost 5 bases, and 19 bases lay in between. Germline V gene data show CDR1 as SGHRS and CDR2 as YFSETQ. This CDR3 region has 17 residues. DNA of the CDR3: TGCGCCAGCAGCTTGTGGGGGGGCGGCCAGGGCGATCAGCCCCAGCATTTT. Translation: CASSLWGGGQGDQPQHF.

The chain couples TRBV7-9 to TRBJ2-1; 8 positions match TRBD2. The ends lost 1 base at V and 1 base at J; junction bases unmatched: 3. There are 16 residues in the CDR3. In germline, CDR1 is SEHNR, CDR2 FQNEAQ (reference sequence). The CDR3 DNA sequence: TGTGCCAGCAGCTTAGTTGTAGCGGGATCCTACAATGAGCAGTTCTTC. Protein: CASSLVVAGSYNEQFF.

V gene TRBV5-6 combines with J gene TRBJ2-2; D is perhaps TRBD1 (6 bases). Germline V gene sequence: CDR1 SGHDT, CDR2 YYEEEE. The CDR3 contains 16 residues. V dropped 3 bases and J dropped 7 bases, with 19 bases sitting between them. The CDR3 region is CASSSVPGHSIGELFF. The CDR3, as DNA: TGTGCCAGCAGCTCCGTCCCGGGACATTCGATCGGGGAGCTGTTTTTT.

This clone was observed a single time. The CDR3 region is CASSVGRLTSMYF. CDR3 coding DNA: TGTGCCAGCAGCGTAGGGAGACTTACGAGCATGTACTTC. This sequence joins TRBV9 and TRBJ2-7; D unresolved. V lost 0 bases, J lost 12 bases, and 16 bases lay in between. The CDR3 is made up of 13 amino acids. The germline V gene encodes CDR1 SGDLS and CDR2 YYNGEE. Full variable domain (outside the CDR3, taken from reference TRBV9 and TRBJ2-7): DSGVTQTPKHLITATGQRVTLRCSPRSGDLSVYWYQQSLDQGLQFLIQYYNGEERAKGNILERFSAQQFPDLHSELNLSSLELGDSALYFCASSVGRLTSMYFGPGTRLTVT.

The chain employs TRBV6-5 and TRBJ2-5; 8 bases are shared with TRBD1. Unmatched junction bases numbered 4, after V lost 6 bases and J lost 4 bases. This CDR3 comprises 13 residues. CDR1 is MNHEY, CDR2 SVGAGI, per germline. CDR3 DNA: TGTGCCAGCAGGACAGGGGCAGGAGAGACCCAGTACTTC. It codes for CASRTGAGETQYF.

The CDR3: CASSIGLAGWEHYEQYF. DNA for the CDR3: TGCGCCAGCAGCATTGGACTAGCGGGTTGGGAACATTACGAGCAGTACTTC. The chain joins TRBV5-1 to TRBJ2-7; 11 bases map to TRBD2. V shed 4 bases, J shed 4 bases, and the junction held 13 bases outside the gene matches. Germline loops: CDR1 SGHRS, CDR2 YFSETQ. The CDR3 is 17 amino acids.

This clone was counted a single time. The chain joins TRBV27 to TRBJ2-5; 11 bases are shared with TRBD2. The CDR3 contains 19 residues. The V gene's germline CDR1 is MNHEY and CDR2 SMNVEV (reference sequence). The V gene end was trimmed by 7 bases and the J gene end by 2 bases; junction bases not matched to a gene: 18. The CDR3 region is CASKARPMLAGGLQETQYF. CDR3 nucleotide sequence: TGTGCCAGCAAGGCCAGACCGATGCTAGCGGGAGGACTTCAAGAGACCCAGTACTTC.

The chain links TRBV6-5 to TRBJ1-2; TRBD1 agrees at 9 bases. Trimming at V came to 0 bases and at J to 5 bases, leaving 7 bases not matched to a gene. Germline assignment: CDR1 MNHEY and CDR2 SVGAGI. CDR3 size: 16 residues. DNA of the CDR3: TGTGCCAGCAGTTACTCCGGGACAGGGAAGGGGTATGGCTACACCTTC. Its protein product is CASSYSGTGKGYGYTF.

This chain connects TRBV5-1 to TRBJ1-1; 7 positions match TRBD1. This CDR3 comprises 14 residues. Germline values: CDR1 SGHRS, CDR2 YFSETQ. The V gene end was trimmed by 0 bases and the J gene end by 4 bases; junction bases not matched to a gene: 3. CDR3 protein: CASSLGQGVTEAFF. The DNA for the CDR3 is TGCGCCAGCAGCTTGGGACAGGGAGTCACTGAAGCTTTCTTT.

The chain combines TRBV19 with TRBJ2-1, with 7 nucleotides matching TRBD2. The germline CDR1 and CDR2 sequences are LNHDA and SQIVND (reference sequence). The CDR3 contains 14 residues. Trimming took 3 bases from V and 8 from J; bases not matched to a gene: 7. The CDR3 coding sequence is TGTGCCAGTAGTATCTCGCTGCGGGAGTATGAGCAGTTCTTC. It encodes CASSISLREYEQFF.

The chain combines TRBV6-5 with TRBJ1-1, with D possibly matching TRBD1 (6 bases). The germline gives CDR1 MNHEY, CDR2 SVGAGI. Trimming took 0 bases from V and 11 from J, leaving 19 bases between them. The CDR3 has 15 amino acids. The CDR3 DNA is TGTGCCAGCAGTTACTCCCCGACAGGTGAAACGGGGGCTTTCTTT. Translation: CASSYSPTGETGAFF.

CDR3 in amino acids: CSVVPAGITDTQYF. The CDR3 region has the DNA TGCAGCGTTGTTCCGGCGGGGATCACAGATACGCAGTATTTT. The V and J genes are TRBV29-1 and TRBJ2-3, with a weak D call TRBD2 (6 bases). The V end lost 4 bases, the J end lost 2 bases, and 13 bases lay between the germline ends. The CDR3 length is 14 residues. Germline assignment: CDR1 SQVTM and CDR2 ANQGSEA.

This clone was recorded only once. This chain links TRBV5-4 with TRBJ2-7; 8 bases agree with TRBD2. Looked up from germline, CDR1 is SGHNT and CDR2 is YYREEE (reference sequence). This CDR3 has 15 residues. J gave up 0 bases and V 4 bases, and 6 bases lay outside the gene matches. The CDR3 sequence is CASSPELAASYEQYF. The DNA of the CDR3 is TGTGCCAGCAGCCCGGAACTAGCGGCCTCCTACGAGCAGTACTTC.

This chain links TRBV1 with TRBJ1-2. TRBV1 is a documented pseudogene. This CDR3 is 12 amino acids long. CDR3 protein: CTSSPPGYGYTF. CDR3 nucleotide sequence: TGCACCAGCAGCCCCCCCGGTTATGGCTACACCTTC.

The rearrangement uses TRBV24-1 and TRBJ1-2; 9 bases map to TRBD1. This CDR3 has 17 amino acids. The junction had 9 bases not matched to a gene; V was cut back by 4 bases and J by 1 base. Germline V gene data show CDR1 as KGHDR and CDR2 as SFDVKD. CDR3 coding DNA: TGTGCCACCAGTGACAAAAAACAGGGGGCGCGTAACTATGGCTACACCTTC. Its protein is CATSDKKQGARNYGYTF.

The gene calls are TRBV5-8 and TRBJ2-2; 7 bases are shared with TRBD1. The CDR3 has 16 amino acids. CDR1 and CDR2 from the germline V gene are SGHTS and YDEGEE. With V trimmed by 4 bases and J by 5 bases, 11 bases remained unmatched. CDR3 sequence reads: CASSPRQGYRTGELFF. The CDR3 DNA reads as TGTGCCAGCAGCCCAAGACAGGGTTATCGGACCGGGGAGCTGTTTTTT.

The chain links TRBV4-1 to TRBJ2-2, with D perhaps matching TRBD2 (6 bases). CDR3 size: 13 residues. Germline CDR1 MGHRA, CDR2 YSYEKL. V was pared by 3 bases and J by 5 bases, with 7 bases between. The CDR3 reads CASSHRGTGELFF. As DNA, the CDR3 is TGCGCCAGCAGCCACCGGGGGACCGGGGAGCTGTTTTTT.

J is TRBJ2-7 and V is TRBV25-1, with 11 positions matching TRBD1. Germline lookup yields CDR1 MGHDK and CDR2 SYGVNS. This CDR3 comprises 15 residues. The ends lost 7 bases at V and 5 bases at J; junction bases unmatched: 10. This CDR3 is CASTGTGQGANEQYF. CDR3 coding DNA: TGTGCCAGCACGGGGACCGGACAGGGGGCTAACGAGCAGTACTTC.

The V gene is TRBV5-6, the J gene TRBJ1-2; 9 bases align to TRBD1. The CDR3 covers 18 residues. V lost 2 bases to trimming and J lost 0 bases; unmatched junction nucleotides: 11. Germline CDR1 is SGHDT and CDR2 is YYEEEE. In nucleotides, the CDR3 is TGTGCCAGCAGCTTTGACAGGGGGAACCCGCTAGCTAACTATGGCTACACCTTC. Translating gives CASSFDRGNPLANYGYTF. Based on the CDR3 plus reference TRBV5-6 and TRBJ1-2, the full variable domain is DAGVTQSPTHLIKTRGQQVTLRCSPKSGHDTVSWYQQALGQGPQFIFQYYEEEERQRGNFPDRFSGHQFPNYSSELNVNALLLGDSALYLCASSFDRGNPLANYGYTFGSGTRLTVV.

Note on this clone: Other DNA sequences from this sample encode an identical CDR3 as well. The DNA for the CDR3 is TGCGCCAGCAGCTTGGAAGGAGCCACTGAAGCTTTCTTT. Translated: CASSLEGATEAFF. This chain links TRBV5-1 with TRBJ1-1; D uncertain. There are 13 residues in the CDR3. Trimming stripped 0 bases from V and 4 bases from J, with 7 bases between. Germline lookup yields CDR1 SGHRS and CDR2 YFSETQ.

This chain connects TRBV5-1 to TRBJ2-4, with D possibly matching TRBD2 (6 bases). The CDR3 spans 20 residues. Germline V gives CDR1 SGHRS, CDR2 YFSETQ. V lost 0 bases, J lost 1 base, and 23 bases lay in between. CDR3 in amino acids: CASSLVGGWTERGAKNIQYF. The DNA of the CDR3 is TGCGCCAGCAGCTTGGTTGGCGGGTGGACGGAACGGGGGGCCAAAAACATTCAGTACTTC.

The V and J genes are TRBV5-6 and TRBJ2-2; TRBD1 might be the D (6 bases). CDR3 length: 14 residues. CDR1 is SGHDT, CDR2 YYEEEE, per germline. Trimming pared 0 bases from V and 10 bases from J, leaving 13 bases between. CDR3 residues: CASSLGRGPLELFF. For the CDR3, the DNA is TGTGCCAGCAGCTTGGGCAGGGGACCCTTGGAGCTGTTTTTT.

Written as DNA, the CDR3 is TGTGCCAGCAGTTACTCGAATACAGATTCCTACGAGCAGTACTTC. This codes for CASSYSNTDSYEQYF. This chain connects TRBV6-6 to TRBJ2-7; D remains unclear. The CDR3 contains 15 residues. CDR1 and CDR2 (germline): MNHNY, SVGAGI (reference sequence). V gave up 0 bases and J gave up 1 base, with 10 bases separating them.

The chain is built from TRBV29-1 and TRBJ2-3; 7 bases agree with TRBD2. The germline V gene encodes CDR1 SQVTM and CDR2 ANQGSEA. V lost 6 bases and J lost 4; bases outside the gene matches: 10. The CDR3 totals 14 residues. The CDR3 loop reads CSVAWTGRADTQYF. The CDR3 bases are TGCAGCGTGGCTTGGACGGGGAGGGCAGATACGCAGTATTTT.

The rearrangement joins TRBV1 to TRBJ1-3; TRBD1, the table's D call, was not compared with the DNA. TRBV1 is a known pseudogene. This CDR3 spans 17 amino acids. The CDR3, as DNA: TGCACCAGCAGCCACGAAGGTCCCACAGGGACTGGAAACACCATATATTTT. It codes for CTSSHEGPTGTGNTIYF.

This clone was counted once. This rearrangement joins TRBV5-1 to TRBJ2-5; 8 nucleotides align to TRBD1. The V segment lost 4 bases and the J segment 5 bases; nucleotides outside the gene matches: 10. Germline values: CDR1 SGHRS, CDR2 YFSETQ. CDR3 length: 15 amino acids. CDR3 sequence: CASSHAGGAGETQYF. In DNA, the CDR3 is TGCGCCAGCAGCCACGCAGGGGGCGCGGGGGAGACCCAGTACTTC.

The sample holds a few counts of this clone. This chain connects TRBV9 to TRBJ1-4; perhaps TRBD1 as D (5 bases). Deletions cut 5 bases from V and 7 bases from J, with 18 bases between. The CDR3 is made up of 15 amino acids. CDR1 and CDR2 (germline): SGDLS, YYNGEE. The CDR3 loop reads CASSRSGAGGEKLFF. The CDR3 DNA is TGTGCCAGCAGTCGGTCCGGGGCGGGGGGTGAAAAACTGTTTTTT.